Listed below are T cell receptor beta chains from one sample, sequenced in a study of CD8 T cells in Susac syndrome. TCRdb re-called the immunoSEQ multiplex PCR reads through MiXCR, storing one row per CDR3 protein. The sample has around 300,000 distinct CDR3 sequences; roughly 85% are singletons. The sample comprised CD8+ T cells from PBMCs. The receptors stem from a human donor with multiple sclerosis. The conserved cysteine and the conserved F or W are not part of the CDR3 here. Each record gives: V gene, J gene, CDR3 protein.

v_gene: TRBV12-3/TRBV12-4
j_gene: TRBJ2-7
CDR3aa: ASSFHETYEQY

v_gene: TRBV10-3
j_gene: TRBJ2-2
CDR3aa: AISELSYTGELF

v_gene: TRBV9
j_gene: TRBJ2-7
CDR3aa: ASSEGLGSYEQY

v_gene: TRBV28
j_gene: TRBJ1-1
CDR3aa: ASSIIPGGTEAF

v_gene: TRBV6-5
j_gene: TRBJ2-1
CDR3aa: ASSYGLRGEQF

v_gene: TRBV27
j_gene: TRBJ2-1
CDR3aa: ASSGAGGPRNEQF

v_gene: TRBV7-9
j_gene: TRBJ2-7
CDR3aa: ASSQGQTSYEQY

v_gene: TRBV29-1
j_gene: TRBJ1-2
CDR3aa: SVEHGTVNYGYT

v_gene: TRBV4-3
j_gene: TRBJ1-1
CDR3aa: ASSQGGAMNTEAF

v_gene: TRBV10-2
j_gene: TRBJ2-7
CDR3aa: ASSESGQGQYEQY

v_gene: TRBV29-1
j_gene: TRBJ1-2
CDR3aa: SVEDPLAAGGYT

v_gene: TRBV4-2
j_gene: TRBJ2-7
CDR3aa: ASSQLGGDYEQY

v_gene: TRBV10-3
j_gene: TRBJ2-3
CDR3aa: AIGEASTDTQY